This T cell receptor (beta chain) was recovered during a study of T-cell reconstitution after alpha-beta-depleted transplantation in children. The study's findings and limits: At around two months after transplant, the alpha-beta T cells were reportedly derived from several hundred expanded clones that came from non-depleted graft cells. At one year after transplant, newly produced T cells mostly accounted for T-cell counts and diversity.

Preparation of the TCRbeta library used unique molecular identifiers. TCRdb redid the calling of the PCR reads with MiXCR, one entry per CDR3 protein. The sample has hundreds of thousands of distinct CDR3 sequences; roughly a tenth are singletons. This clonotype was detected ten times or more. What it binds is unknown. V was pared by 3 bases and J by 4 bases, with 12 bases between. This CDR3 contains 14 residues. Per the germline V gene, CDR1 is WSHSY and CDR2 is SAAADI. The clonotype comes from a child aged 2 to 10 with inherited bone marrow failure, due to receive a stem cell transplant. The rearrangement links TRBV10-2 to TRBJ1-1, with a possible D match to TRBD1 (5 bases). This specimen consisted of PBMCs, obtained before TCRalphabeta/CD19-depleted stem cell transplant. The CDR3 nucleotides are TGCGCCAGCAGTGAAAGGGGCCTTCCCACTGAAGCTTTCTTT. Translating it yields CASSERGLPTEAFF.